This T cell receptor beta chain is drawn from a study of PD-L1 blockade in urothelial cancer. Across the whole study: Blood yielded a median of approximately 130,000 T cells per sample. Study-level findings and limits: Below-median pretreatment blood TCR clonality predicted better survival.

Sequenced by immunoSEQ multiplex PCR; TCRdb stores in-frame clones only, minus some. The sample has some 120,000 clones, 70% to 85% seen once; the top ten hold roughly 3.5%. On this clone itself: Its antigen is as yet unknown.

There are 11 residues in the CDR3. J lost 9 bases, V lost 5 bases, and 1 base had no gene match. Germline V gives CDR1 SGHTA, CDR2 FQGNSA. The time point is: pretreatment peripheral blood. Per-patient samples, pretreatment and on-treatment, numbered 1 to 8. V gene TRBV7-2 combines with J gene TRBJ1-5, with 7 bases identical to TRBD1. This TCR was recovered from a man aged 50 to 59 with urothelial cancer. The source was PBMCs, collected around atezolizumab (anti-PD-L1) treatment. The chain's CDR3 is CASSPGGPQHF. As DNA, the CDR3 is TGTGCCAGCAGCCCAGGGGGGCCCCAGCATTTT.